This T cell receptor (beta chain) derives from a study of regulatory T cells in long-lasting Graves disease. Points on this clonotype: A much larger clone sits a single nucleotide away, making a read error possible. Because the CDR3 is missing its conserved closing phenylalanine or tryptophan, this is likely a read error.

Indicated time point: newly diagnosed GD, antithyroid drugs for less than 3 months. The TCR library was made from RNA that had been extracted from PBMCs in TRIzol. Libraries of TCR beta came from iRepertoire HTBI primers plus Arm-PCR of CDR3 regions. Via MiXCR, TCRdb re-called the multiplex PCR reads, giving one row per CDR3 protein. The sample has some 330,000 distinct CDR3 sequences, approximately 10% seen once; the top ten hold approximately 17%. CDR1 and CDR2 from the germline V gene are SGHTA and FQGTGA. V dropped 6 bases and J dropped 0 bases, with 12 bases sitting between them. The CDR3 loop spans 15 amino acids. This same sample was also part of a study on T cells in Graves' hyperthyroidism and ophthalmopathy.

Here the sequenced sample was peripheral blood mononuclear cells (PBMCs), taken at new diagnosis, from a patient treated with antithyroid drugs. This receptor was identified in a woman under 30 with Graves disease. The chain combines TRBV7-3 with TRBJ2-1, with unresolved D. The CDR3 coding sequence is TGTGCCAGCAGTTTTTCGCCGAACTCCTACAATGAGCAGTTCCTC. Its translation is CASSFSPNSYNEQFL.